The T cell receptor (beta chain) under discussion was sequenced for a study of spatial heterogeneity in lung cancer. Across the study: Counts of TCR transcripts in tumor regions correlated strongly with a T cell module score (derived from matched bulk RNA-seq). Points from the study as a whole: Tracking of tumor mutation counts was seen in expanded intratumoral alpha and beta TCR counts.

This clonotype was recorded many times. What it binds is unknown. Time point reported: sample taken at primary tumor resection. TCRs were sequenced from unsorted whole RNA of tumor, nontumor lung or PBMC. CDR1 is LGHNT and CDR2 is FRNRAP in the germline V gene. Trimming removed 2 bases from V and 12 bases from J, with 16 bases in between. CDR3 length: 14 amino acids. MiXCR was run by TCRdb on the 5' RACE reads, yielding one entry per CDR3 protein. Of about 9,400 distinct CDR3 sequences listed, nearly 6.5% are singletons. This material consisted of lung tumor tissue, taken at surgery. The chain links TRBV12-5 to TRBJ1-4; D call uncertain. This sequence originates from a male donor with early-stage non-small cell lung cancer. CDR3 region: CASGLNSYGLELFF. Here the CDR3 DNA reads TGTGCTAGTGGTTTGAACAGCTACGGCCTCGAACTGTTTTTT. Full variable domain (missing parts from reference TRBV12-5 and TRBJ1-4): DARVTQTPRHKVTEMGQEVTMRCQPILGHNTVFWYRQTMMQGLELLAYFRNRAPLDDSGMPKDRFSAEMPDATLATLKIQPSEPRDSAVYFCASGLNSYGLELFFGSGTQLSVL.